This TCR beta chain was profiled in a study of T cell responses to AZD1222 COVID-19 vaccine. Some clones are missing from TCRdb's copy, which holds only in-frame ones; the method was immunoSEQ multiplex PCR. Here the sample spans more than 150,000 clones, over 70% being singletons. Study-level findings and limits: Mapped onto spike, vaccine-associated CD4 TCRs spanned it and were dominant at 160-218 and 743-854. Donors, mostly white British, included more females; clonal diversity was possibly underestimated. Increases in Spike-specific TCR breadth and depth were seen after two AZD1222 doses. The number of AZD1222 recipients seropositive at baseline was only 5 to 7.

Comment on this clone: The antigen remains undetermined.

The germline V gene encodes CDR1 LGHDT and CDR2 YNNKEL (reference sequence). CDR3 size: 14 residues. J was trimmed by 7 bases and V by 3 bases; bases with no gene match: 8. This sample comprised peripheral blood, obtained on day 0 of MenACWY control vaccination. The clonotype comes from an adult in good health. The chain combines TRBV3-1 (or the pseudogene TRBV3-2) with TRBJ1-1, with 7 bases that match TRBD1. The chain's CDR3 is CASSHKGARGEAFF. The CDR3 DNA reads TGTGCCAGCAGCCATAAGGGGGCTCGGGGTGAAGCTTTCTTT.